This record concerns one TCR beta chain sequence. Trimming removed 4 bases from V and 6 bases from J; junction bases left unmatched: 6. This CDR3 has 14 residues. The germline V gene has CDR1 KGHSH and CDR2 LQKENI. This sample is drawn from a study of cytotoxic CD8 clonotypes in ibrutinib-treated CLL. Method: immunoSEQ multiplex PCR; TCRdb's copy keeps in-frame clones and lacks some. The sample holds 35,000 to 40,000 clones; roughly three quarters are singletons and the top ten take around 10%. This TCR was recovered from a human donor with chronic lymphocytic leukemia. The source material was PBMCs, sampled at disease progression, from a patient treated with ibrutinib. This sequence joins TRBV18 and TRBJ1-1, with 9 bases lining up with TRBD1. The CDR3 region is CASSQWTGEAEAFF. The CDR3 DNA reads as TGTGCCAGCTCACAGTGGACAGGGGAGGCTGAAGCTTTCTTT.